A single sample is the source of the 26 T cell receptor beta chains below, sequenced in a study of beta chain features in type 1 diabetes. Expressed TCRB transcripts were sequenced, since all the RNA that had been isolated was reverse transcribed. Profiling relied on immunoSEQ multiplex PCR, and the TCRdb table lists in-frame clones only, not all of them. Among about 350,000 clones listed, about 20% were seen once. The sample consisted of naive CD4+ T cells from blood. The origin of the receptors is a woman between 18 and 30 years old in good health.

The genes are TRBV25-1 and TRBJ2-4; no reliable D call. V was cut by 3 bases and J by 6 bases, with 12 bases left in between. The length of the CDR3 is 14 residues. The germline gives CDR1 MGHDK, CDR2 SYGVNS. CDR3 bases: TGTGCCAGCAGTGATCCCTCAACAGCAAACATTCAGTACTTC. Residues: CASSDPSTANIQYF.

The chain carries TRBV18 and TRBJ2-5; 13 bases fit TRBD2. The CDR3 spans 16 residues. Trimming cost V 3 bases and J 5 bases; bases outside gene matches: 6. The germline V gene encodes CDR1 KGHSH and CDR2 LQKENI. The CDR3 DNA reads TGTGCCAGCTCACCCCCGACTAGCGGGAGGATGGAGACCCAGTACTTC. As protein: CASSPPTSGRMETQYF.

This chain joins TRBV11-2 and TRBJ2-5; TRBD1 might be the D (6 bases). Germline V gives CDR1 SGHAT, CDR2 FQNNGV. Trimming left V 3 bases short and J 2 bases short, with 7 bases between. The CDR3 has 13 residues. The CDR3 DNA reads TGTGCCAGCAGCTTGGACAGACAAGAGACCCAGTACTTC. Translating gives CASSLDRQETQYF.

The CDR3 region has the DNA TGCAGCGCCGGTAGCCGGTTCTCCTACAATGAGCAGTTCTTC. This codes for CSAGSRFSYNEQFF. The V call is TRBV29-1, the J call TRBJ2-1; D unclear. V was shortened by 7 bases and J by 0 bases, with 13 bases between the two germline ends. Germline CDR1 reads SQVTM; CDR2 reads ANQGSEA. The CDR3 is 14 residues long.

The sample holds a few counts of this clone. The chain recombines TRBV10-3 with TRBJ2-1; tentatively, D is TRBD2 (6 bases). CDR3 length: 15 amino acids. Deletions cut 0 bases from V and 9 bases from J, with 15 bases between. Germline V gene sequence: CDR1 ENHRY, CDR2 SYGVKD. The CDR3 DNA sequence: TGTGCCATCAGTGAGTCGGTGACTAGAACCACTGAGCAGTTCTTC. Its protein is CAISESVTRTTEQFF.

This clone occurred once. The V gene is TRBV15, the J gene TRBJ1-3; 7 bases are shared with TRBD1. Germline lookup yields CDR1 LNHNV and CDR2 YYDKDF (reference sequence). V shed 6 bases, J shed 3 bases, and the junction held 5 bases outside the gene matches. The CDR3 extends over 14 amino acids. CDR3 residues: CATSLTGFGNTIYF. CDR3 coding DNA: TGTGCCACCAGTTTGACAGGGTTTGGAAACACCATATATTTT. Full variable domain (rest looked up from reference TRBV15 and TRBJ1-3): DAMVIQNPRYQVTQFGKPVTLSCSQTLNHNVMYWYQQKSSQAPKLLFHYYDKDFNNEADTPDNFQSRRPNTSFCFLDIRSPGLGDTAMYLCATSLTGFGNTIYFGEGSWLTVV.

This clone showed up just a few times. The rearrangement uses TRBV4-2 and TRBJ2-1; 11 bases agree with TRBD2. V was pared by 1 base and J by 9 bases, with 8 bases of the junction left unmatched. CDR1 and CDR2 from the germline V gene are LGHNA and YNFKEQ. This CDR3 is 16 amino acids long. CDR3 nucleotides: TGTGCCAGCAGCCAAGGTGGGACTAGCGGCTCCACTGAGCAGTTCTTC. This encodes CASSQGGTSGSTEQFF.

This clone was seen more than once but under ten times. CDR3 sequence reads: CASSYSTAGGSYEQYF. The CDR3 DNA sequence: TGTGCCAGCAGTTACTCGACGGCGGGAGGCTCTTACGAGCAGTACTTC. V gene TRBV6-5 combines with J gene TRBJ2-7, with 8 nucleotides matching TRBD2. This CDR3 has 16 amino acids. Trimming cost V 0 bases and J 4 bases; bases outside gene matches: 8. Per germline, CDR1 MNHEY and CDR2 SVGAGI.

This clone was seen more than once but under ten times. The chain links TRBV18 to TRBJ2-7; 10 bases are shared with TRBD1. V lost 4 bases to trimming and J lost 0 bases; unmatched junction nucleotides: 6. Germline V gene sequence: CDR1 KGHSH, CDR2 LQKENI. The CDR3 has 16 amino acids. The CDR3 DNA follows: TGTGCCAGCTCACGGGGACAGGGGATGGCCTCCTACGAGCAGTACTTC. It is translated as CASSRGQGMASYEQYF. The full variable domain, completed using reference TRBV18 and TRBJ2-7, is NAGVMQNPRHLVRRRGQEARLRCSPMKGHSHVYWYRQLPEEGLKFMVYLQKENIIDESGMPKERFSAEFPKEGPSILRIQQVVRGDSAAYFCASSRGQGMASYEQYFGPGTRLTVT.

The chain carries TRBV10-3 and TRBJ1-2; D gene ambiguous. Germline assignment: CDR1 ENHRY and CDR2 SYGVKD. The CDR3 sequence is 13 residues long. V lost 4 bases, J lost 0 bases, and 6 bases lay in between. CDR3 DNA: TGTGCCATCAGTGCCCGGGCTAACTATGGCTACACCTTC. This codes for CAISARANYGYTF.

The chain couples TRBV29-1 to TRBJ1-2, with 9 bases matching TRBD1. Germline CDR1 is SQVTM and CDR2 is ANQGSEA. The V and J ends lost 0 bases and 10 bases, in that order; junction bases with no gene match: 9. The CDR3 consists of 14 residues. The CDR3 spells CSVEDDRDRDVYTF. In nucleotides, the CDR3 is TGCAGCGTTGAAGATGACCGGGACAGGGATGTCTACACCTTC.

This clone appeared a few times. The rearrangement links TRBV18 to TRBJ2-3; 9 positions agree with TRBD1. Germline V gene data show CDR1 as KGHSH and CDR2 as LQKENI. J gave up 5 bases and V 3 bases, and 6 bases lay outside the gene matches. The CDR3 runs to 15 residues. The CDR3: CASSPRTGVEDTQYF. The CDR3 coding sequence is TGTGCCAGCTCACCCAGGACAGGGGTGGAAGATACGCAGTATTTT.

This clone was counted between two and nine times. The rearrangement joins TRBV6-5 to TRBJ1-1; 8 nucleotides align to TRBD1. This CDR3 has 15 amino acids. V lost 5 bases and J lost 2; bases outside the gene matches: 7. The germline V gene has CDR1 MNHEY and CDR2 SVGAGI. The CDR3 spells CASSPGTGHNTEAFF. Written as DNA, the CDR3 is TGTGCCAGCAGTCCAGGGACAGGACACAACACTGAAGCTTTCTTT.

The CDR3 is CASSQQGWQETQYF. The CDR3, as DNA: TGTGCCAGCAGTCAACAGGGGTGGCAAGAGACCCAGTACTTC. V usage is TRBV2 and J usage is TRBJ2-5; 7 bases map to TRBD1. V shed 5 bases, J shed 2 bases, and the junction held 5 bases outside the gene matches. Germline values: CDR1 SNHLY, CDR2 FYNNEI. CDR3 length: 14 amino acids.

The chain joins TRBV7-6 to TRBJ1-1, with TRBD1 as a possible D gene (5 bases). There are 15 residues in the CDR3. With 1 base removed from V and 4 bases from J, the gap between germline ends came to 13 bases. From germline, CDR1 is SGHVS and CDR2 FNYEAQ. CDR3 sequence: CASSLVGGGSTEAFF. The CDR3 nucleotides read TGTGCCAGCAGCTTAGTGGGGGGTGGGAGCACTGAAGCTTTCTTT. The variable domain in full, with the rest retrieved from reference TRBV7-6 and TRBJ1-1, is GAGVSQSPRYKVTKRGQDVALRCDPISGHVSLYWYRQALGQGPEFLTYFNYEAQQDKSGLPNDRFSAERPEGSISTLTIQRTEQRDSAMYRCASSLVGGGSTEAFFGQGTRLTVV.

This clone came up a few times. CDR3 sequence: CASSTLGSGGNTGELFF. The CDR3 DNA sequence: TGTGCCAGCAGCACCCTGGGTAGCGGCGGGAACACCGGGGAGCTGTTTTTT. The chain has TRBV7-6 and TRBJ2-2, with D perhaps TRBD2 (6 bases). CDR1 is SGHVS, CDR2 FNYEAQ, per germline. V was trimmed by 5 bases and J by 1 base, leaving 17 bases between them. This CDR3 has 17 residues.

The J gene is TRBJ1-2, the V gene TRBV5-6; D is unresolved. Germline loops: CDR1 SGHDT, CDR2 YYEEEE. This CDR3 is 12 amino acids long. V was cut by 4 bases and J by 8 bases, with 12 bases left in between. The CDR3 region is CASSTTLVGYTF. CDR3 DNA: TGTGCCAGCAGCACGACACTAGTGGGCTACACCTTC. The whole variable domain, remainder taken from reference TRBV5-6 and TRBJ1-2, is DAGVTQSPTHLIKTRGQQVTLRCSPKSGHDTVSWYQQALGQGPQFIFQYYEEEERQRGNFPDRFSGHQFPNYSSELNVNALLLGDSALYLCASSTTLVGYTFGSGTRLTVV.

Notes on this clone: At the DNA level, this CDR3 is encoded by other sequences in the same sample as well. This chain uses TRBV7-2 with TRBJ2-5; TRBD1 matches 10 bases. With 4 bases clipped from V and 5 bases from J, the junction kept 4 bases outside the gene matches. Germline lookup yields CDR1 SGHTA and CDR2 FQGNSA. The length of the CDR3 is 14 residues. Written as DNA, the CDR3 is TGTGCCAGCAGCTCCCCGGACAGGGGGGAGACCCAGTACTTC. Amino acid sequence: CASSSPDRGETQYF.

The chain links TRBV5-1 to TRBJ1-1; D is unclear. Germline-derived CDR1 and CDR2 are SGHRS and YFSETQ. V was shortened by 2 bases and J by 4 bases, with 9 bases between the two germline ends. The CDR3 contains 13 residues. The CDR3 DNA reads as TGCGCCAGCAGCTTCGGGATAGGCACTGAAGCTTTCTTT. It codes for CASSFGIGTEAFF.

This clone was observed a handful of times. V is TRBV5-4 and J is TRBJ2-2; D not certain. Germline CDR1 is SGHNT and CDR2 is YYREEE (reference sequence). The V gene lost 4 bases and the J gene lost 0 bases, with 4 bases spanning the gap. The CDR3 runs 13 residues. In DNA form, the CDR3 reads TGTGCCAGCAGCCTACCGAACACCGGGGAGCTGTTTTTT. The encoded protein is CASSLPNTGELFF. Together with reference TRBV5-4 and TRBJ2-2, the CDR3 gives the full variable domain: ETGVTQSPTHLIKTRGQQVTLRCSSQSGHNTVSWYQQALGQGPQFIFQYYREEENGRGNFPPRFSGLQFPNYSSELNVNALELDDSALYLCASSLPNTGELFFGEGSRLTVL.

This clone was seen more than once but under ten times. The same CDR3 also results from other DNA sequences found in this sample. The chain uses TRBV9 and TRBJ2-5; D remains ambiguous. Looked up from germline, CDR1 is SGDLS and CDR2 is YYNGEE. V lost 0 bases to trimming and J lost 2 bases, with 5 bases between them. The CDR3 has 13 residues. CDR3: CASSVAVQETQYF. CDR3 coding DNA: TGTGCCAGCAGCGTAGCGGTACAAGAGACCCAGTACTTC.

The rearrangement links TRBV7-9 to TRBJ2-1; possibly TRBD2 for D (6 bases). CDR3 length equals 14 residues. Germline V gene data show CDR1 as SEHNR and CDR2 as FQNEAQ (reference sequence). Trimming took 5 bases from V and 2 from J, leaving 10 bases between them. This CDR3 is CASSPGGAYNEQFF. In DNA form, the CDR3 reads TGTGCCAGCAGCCCCGGCGGGGCCTACAATGAGCAGTTCTTC.

V usage is TRBV5-4 and J usage is TRBJ2-7, with D maybe TRBD2 (5 bases). V lost 0 bases to trimming and J lost 5 bases, with 9 bases between them. This CDR3 has 13 residues. Per the germline V gene, CDR1 is SGHNT and CDR2 is YYREEE (reference sequence). The CDR3 protein is CASSLAGVDEQYF. The CDR3 bases are TGTGCCAGCAGCTTGGCCGGGGTGGACGAGCAGTACTTC.

This clone was detected only a few times. The chain joins TRBV19 to TRBJ1-1; possibly TRBD1 for D (5 bases). Trimming pared 4 bases from V and 6 bases from J, leaving 18 bases between. Germline V gene sequence: CDR1 LNHDA, CDR2 SQIVND (reference sequence). There are 15 residues in the CDR3. CDR3 bases: TGTGCCAGTAGTACTCCAGGGTTAACACCCGCTGAAGCTTTCTTT. Translated: CASSTPGLTPAEAFF.

This clone was observed a few times. The chain joins TRBV15 to TRBJ2-1; D gene uncertain. V was shortened by 0 bases and J by 6 bases, with 6 bases between the two germline ends. The CDR3 covers 13 residues. Germline CDR1 is LNHNV and CDR2 is YYDKDF (reference sequence). CDR3: CATSRDASNEQFF. CDR3 coding DNA: TGTGCCACCAGCAGAGATGCCAGCAATGAGCAGTTCTTC.

This clone was counted a few times. The same CDR3 also results from other DNA sequences found in this sample. The chain carries TRBV27 and TRBJ2-7; the D gene is possibly TRBD1 (5 bases). Germline CDR1 is MNHEY and CDR2 is SMNVEV (reference sequence). Trimming took off 2 bases at V and 3 bases at J, with 8 bases between the two ends. There are 13 residues in the CDR3. For the CDR3, the DNA is TGTGCCAGCAGTTTAAGGCAGGGCTACGAGCAGTACTTC. Protein: CASSLRQGYEQYF.